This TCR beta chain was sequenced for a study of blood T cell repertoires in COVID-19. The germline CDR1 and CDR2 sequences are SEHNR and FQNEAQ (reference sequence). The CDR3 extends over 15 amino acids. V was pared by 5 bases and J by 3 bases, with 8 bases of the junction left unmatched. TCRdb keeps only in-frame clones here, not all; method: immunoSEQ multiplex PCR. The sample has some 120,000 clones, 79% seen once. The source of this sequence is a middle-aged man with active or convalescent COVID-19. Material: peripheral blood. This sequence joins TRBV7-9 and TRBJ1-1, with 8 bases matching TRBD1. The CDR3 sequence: CASSTGGSRDTEAFF. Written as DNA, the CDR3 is TGTGCCAGCAGCACAGGGGGGTCGAGGGACACTGAAGCTTTCTTT.